This T cell receptor beta chain originates from a study of OX40 agonist ivuxolimab in advanced cancers. Study-level results: Expanded peripheral T-cell antigen specificity went undetermined. With doses of 0.1 to 3.0 mg/kg, CD4+ and CD8+ blood T cells had undergone clonal expansion by week 6.

Clones were read by immunoSEQ multiplex PCR, and TCRdb kept only the in-frame ones, dropping some. The sample includes tens of thousands of clones, 80% to 90% of them seen just once. CDR3 length: 15 residues. The germline V gene has CDR1 MDHEN and CDR2 SYDVKM. V was clipped by 5 bases and J by 5 bases; unmatched bases: 9. Regarding this clone: Its antigen is currently unknown.

V is TRBV28 and J is TRBJ1-1; 9 bases map to TRBD1. Sequencing used CD4+ or CD8+ T cells sorted from blood, obtained in a trial of the OX40 agonist ivuxolimab. The clonotype was recovered from an adult with an advanced solid tumor such as melanoma, head and neck, liver or kidney cancer. As DNA, the CDR3 is TGTGCCAGCAGTCCGACGGACAGGGGAGTTACTGAAGCTTTCTTT. Translated, it gives CASSPTDRGVTEAFF.